These T cell receptor beta chains were read from a single sample in a study of cytomegalovirus exposure and HLA in healthy donors. Profiling relied on immunoSEQ multiplex PCR, and the TCRdb table lists in-frame clones only, not all of them. The top ten hold over 2% of the sample, which has roughly 200,000 clones, 77% seen once. The sequenced sample consisted of PBMCs. The receptors come from a woman in her twenties or thirties in good health and CMV-seropositive. The conserved cysteine and the conserved F or W are not part of the CDR3 here. Not all rows give a size; the values are once, few, many and, for expanded clones, a class.

clone_size	j_call	v_call	cdr3_aa
few	TRBJ2-1	TRBV11-2	ASSLLALGEQF
-	TRBJ1-5	TRBV7-2	ASSLALRESQPQH
few	TRBJ2-4	TRBV7-9	ASSFLQGNSWANIQY
few	TRBJ1-1	TRBV30	AWGTGLSTEAF
once	TRBJ1-5	TRBV5-1	ASSLAGYQPQH
-	TRBJ1-1	TRBV5-4	ASSLGDKNTEAF
-	TRBJ1-4	TRBV9	ASSAPREELF
-	TRBJ2-1	TRBV11-2	ASSLIRSSYNEQF
few	TRBJ1-5	TRBV4-2	ASSQTDRGDQPQH
-	TRBJ2-3	TRBV12-5	ASGLGLGLLSTDTQY
-	TRBJ2-3	TRBV7-9	ASTFGGSTDTQY
-	TRBJ2-1	TRBV5-4	ASSLGTSANNEQF
-	TRBJ1-4	TRBV20-1	QGRFNEKLF
-	TRBJ2-3	TRBV11-1	ASSKGGGDTQY
-	TRBJ1-1	TRBV5-8	ASSLRGGGRDNTEAF
-	TRBJ1-1	TRBV6-4	ASSDKQGSFNTEAF
-	TRBJ1-3	TRBV29-1	SVASLGNTIY
once	TRBJ2-6	TRBV11-2	ASVGGRAGANVLT
-	TRBJ1-1	TRBV4-1	ASSHRQGHTEAF
once	TRBJ2-1	TRBV18	ASSPLTSGSSYNEQF
-	TRBJ2-5	TRBV11-1	ASSLGSLAGIETQY
-	TRBJ1-1	TRBV28	ASSLGGMNTEAF